These 13 T cell receptor beta chains originate from one sample sequenced in a study of blood T cell repertoires in COVID-19. Data came from immunoSEQ multiplex PCR; TCRdb stores just in-frame clones and leaves some out. Of roughly 400,000 clones listed, 80% to 90% were seen once; the top ten hold 10%. Material: PBMCs or T cells enriched from blood (not recorded which). The receptors originated from a woman in her 50s who had recovered from COVID-19.

The CDR3 sequence is CASSQAGGSPLHF. The CDR3 DNA follows: TGCGCCAGCAGCCAAGCGGGGGGTTCACCCCTCCACTTT. The genes are TRBV4-3 and TRBJ1-6; D perhaps matches TRBD1 (5 bases). Germline-derived CDR1 and CDR2 are LGHNA and YSLEER. The CDR3 covers 13 residues. The V end was cut by 1 base, the J end by 9 bases, with 7 bases between.

The chain employs TRBV12-3 or TRBV12-4 and TRBJ1-2; 8 bases align to TRBD1. With 6 bases clipped from V and 5 bases from J, the junction kept 5 bases outside the gene matches. The CDR3 totals 13 residues. The CDR3 DNA reads as TGTGCCAGCAGCGATACAGGGGGATATGGCTACACCTTC. This sequence encodes CASSDTGGYGYTF.

This chain connects TRBV5-4 to TRBJ1-2; weak D call: TRBD1 (5 bases). This CDR3 has 14 amino acids. CDR1 and CDR2 from the germline V gene are SGHNT and YYREEE (reference sequence). The ends were cut back, 0 bases at V and 5 bases at J, with 11 bases in the middle. The CDR3 bases are TGTGCCAGCAGCTTGGAGCTAGGGGATTATGGCTACACCTTC. This translates into CASSLELGDYGYTF.

This clone was picked up many times. The V gene is TRBV5-1, the J gene TRBJ1-6; 9 bases align to TRBD1. The germline gives CDR1 SGHRS, CDR2 YFSETQ. This CDR3 is built from 14 residues. The V segment lost 5 bases and the J segment 10 bases; nucleotides outside the gene matches: 7. The CDR3, as DNA: TGCGCCAGCAGGCAGTACACAGGGGGCTCACCCCTCCACTTT. As protein: CASRQYTGGSPLHF.

The genes are TRBV30 and TRBJ1-3; 8 bases align to TRBD1. From germline, CDR1 is GTSNPN and CDR2 SVGIG (reference sequence). V shed 5 bases, J shed 3 bases, and the junction held 6 bases outside the gene matches. The CDR3 is 14 amino acids. Here the CDR3 DNA reads TGTGCCTGGGACAGGGGTAGTGGTGGAAACACCATATATTTT. It encodes CAWDRGSGGNTIYF.

The V and J genes are TRBV6-5 and TRBJ1-5; TRBD1 aligns across 9 bases. V lost 7 bases, J lost 0 bases, and 4 bases stayed unmatched. Germline V gives CDR1 MNHEY, CDR2 SVGAGI. The CDR3 contains 15 residues. The CDR3 protein is CASITDRGSNQPQHF. The CDR3 DNA reads TGTGCCAGCATTACGGACAGGGGTAGCAATCAGCCCCAGCATTTT.

V is TRBV5-8 and J is TRBJ1-1; D is possibly TRBD1 (6 bases). Germline CDR1 reads SGHTS; CDR2 reads YDEGEE. The V end lost 4 bases, the J end lost 5 bases, and 9 bases lay between the germline ends. The CDR3 contains 12 residues. The CDR3 protein is CASSGGQTEAFF. The CDR3 coding sequence is TGTGCCAGCAGCGGCGGACAGACTGAAGCTTTCTTT.

V usage is TRBV15 and J usage is TRBJ2-2; 8 bases are shared with TRBD2. There are 16 residues in the CDR3. Germline V CDR1 and CDR2: LNHNV, YYDKDF (reference sequence). With V trimmed by 0 bases and J by 7 bases, 7 bases remained unmatched. Here the CDR3 reads CATSRDWGTSGGELFF. The DNA for the CDR3 is TGTGCCACCAGCAGAGACTGGGGAACTAGCGGCGGGGAGCTGTTTTTT.

The chain links TRBV14 to TRBJ1-4; no clear D. CDR3 size: 17 residues. Germline loops: CDR1 SGHDN, CDR2 FVKESK. Trimming took 4 bases from V and 8 from J, leaving 23 bases between them. CDR3 nucleotides: TGTGCCAGCAGCCCTGTCTCTGACTTGAGCCCAATCGAAAAACTGTTTTTT. This encodes CASSPVSDLSPIEKLFF.

The chain recombines TRBV9 with TRBJ2-3; TRBD2 matches 7 bases. Trimming at V came to 4 bases and at J to 2 bases, leaving 4 bases not matched to a gene. CDR1 is SGDLS, CDR2 YYNGEE, per germline. This CDR3 region has 14 residues. The CDR3 region has the DNA TGTGCCAGCAGCCCCAGCGGGACCACAGATACGCAGTATTTT. It yields the protein CASSPSGTTDTQYF.

The V call is TRBV15, the J call TRBJ2-2; 8 bases map to TRBD2. Per germline, CDR1 LNHNV and CDR2 YYDKDF (reference sequence). V lost 5 bases to trimming and J lost 6 bases; unmatched junction nucleotides: 8. The CDR3 spans 15 residues. CDR3 sequence (DNA): TGTGCCACCAGCCCCCGGGGGGGCGGACCCGGGGAGCTGTTTTTT. Translation gives CATSPRGGGPGELFF. Full variable domain (outside the CDR3, taken from reference TRBV15 and TRBJ2-2): DAMVIQNPRYQVTQFGKPVTLSCSQTLNHNVMYWYQQKSSQAPKLLFHYYDKDFNNEADTPDNFQSRRPNTSFCFLDIRSPGLGDTAMYLCATSPRGGGPGELFFGEGSRLTVL.

The genes are TRBV7-2 and TRBJ1-2; D possibly corresponds to TRBD1 (6 bases). The CDR3 has 13 residues. The V end was cut by 1 base, the J end by 7 bases, with 10 bases between. Germline CDR1 reads SGHTA; CDR2 reads FQGNSA. DNA for the CDR3: TGTGCCAGCAGCTTAGGTGTGGGGGCTGGCTACACCTTC. Translated, it gives CASSLGVGAGYTF.

V usage is TRBV7-8 and J usage is TRBJ2-7; TRBD1 agrees at 9 bases. CDR1 is SGHVS and CDR2 is FQNEAQ in the germline V gene. V lost 1 base to trimming and J lost 3 bases; unmatched junction nucleotides: 4. CDR3 size: 15 residues. The CDR3: CASSLGSGQGYEQYF. For the CDR3, the DNA is TGTGCCAGCAGCTTAGGGTCGGGACAGGGCTACGAGCAGTACTTC.